These 20 T cell receptor beta chains came from one sample sequenced in a study of T cells in Graves' hyperthyroidism and ophthalmopathy. The investigators amplified TCR beta CDR3 regions from RNA transcripts. The HTBI primer set served for first-round RT-PCR of the TCR CDR3. TCRdb re-analysed the multiplex PCR reads in MiXCR, keeping a single row per CDR3 protein. Counted here are under 800,000 distinct CDR3 sequences, around 15% occurring once; the ten biggest clones make up about 10%. Sequencing was performed on blood. These receptor sequences come from a woman younger than 35 with Graves' hyperthyroidism.

This clonotype came up a few times. V usage is TRBV5-1 and J usage is TRBJ2-1, with 9 bases lining up with TRBD2. The CDR3 is 15 residues long. Germline V gene sequence: CDR1 SGHRS, CDR2 YFSETQ. J gave up 4 bases and V 4 bases, and 6 bases lay outside the gene matches. Written as DNA, the CDR3 is TGCGCCAGCAGCCTAGCGGGAAAGTCGTACAATGAGCAGTTCTTC. This gives the protein CASSLAGKSYNEQFF.

The chain couples TRBV27 to TRBJ2-7; D may be TRBD2 (5 bases). CDR3 length: 13 residues. Germline CDR1 reads MNHEY; CDR2 reads SMNVEV (reference sequence). V lost 8 bases to trimming and J lost 2 bases, with 13 bases between them. Here the CDR3 reads CASGRGPTYEQYF. The CDR3 DNA is TGTGCCAGCGGGAGAGGGCCCACCTACGAGCAGTACTTC.

Ten or more counts support this clonotype. The chain combines TRBV6-2 or TRBV6-3 with TRBJ2-3; D uncertain. Looked up from germline, CDR1 is MNHEY and CDR2 is SVGEGT. V was shortened by 0 bases and J by 2 bases, with 6 bases between the two germline ends. This CDR3 is 14 amino acids long. CDR3 loop: CASSYSQITDTQYF. The CDR3 DNA is TGTGCCAGCAGTTACTCCCAGATCACAGATACGCAGTATTTT.

Many counts were recorded for this clonotype. The V and J genes are TRBV20-1 and TRBJ2-6; D not resolved. The CDR3 length is 13 residues. Germline CDR1 reads DFQATT; CDR2 reads SNEGSKA (reference sequence). Trimming cost V 2 bases and J 2 bases, with 4 bases left between them. The DNA for the CDR3 is TGCAGTGCTAGACATGCTGGGGCCAACGTCCTGACTTTC. Protein: CSARHAGANVLTF.

CDR3 coding DNA: TGTGCCAGCACAATTGGACGAGGGTATCAGCCCCAGCATTTT. Protein sequence: CASTIGRGYQPQHF. This chain joins TRBV6-7 and TRBJ1-5, with unresolved D. TRBV6-7 is an ORF for which the function is uncertain. V lost 7 bases, J lost 5 bases, and 15 bases lay in between. The CDR3 runs to 14 residues.

CDR3 bases: TGTGCCAGTAGTATAGTAACAGGGAGTCGCTACGAGCAGTACTTC. As protein: CASSIVTGSRYEQYF. The genes are TRBV19 and TRBJ2-7; perhaps TRBD1 as D (6 bases). The CDR3 totals 15 residues. The germline V and J ends were trimmed by 1 base and 3 bases, with 13 bases remaining between them. Looked up from germline, CDR1 is LNHDA and CDR2 is SQIVND (reference sequence).

This clonotype was picked up a small number of times. The V call is TRBV12-3 or TRBV12-4, the J call TRBJ1-1, with no clear D. Trimming shortened V by 3 bases and J by 1 base, and 9 bases separated the two germline ends. The CDR3 sequence is 14 residues long. The CDR3 reads CASSLTIPNTEAFF. For the CDR3, the DNA is TGTGCCAGCAGTTTGACCATTCCGAACACTGAAGCTTTCTTT.

This clonotype was detected ten times or more. The chain employs TRBV7-2 and TRBJ2-7; D not certain. Germline values: CDR1 SGHTA, CDR2 FQGNSA. Deletions cut 3 bases from V and 5 bases from J, with 8 bases between. The length of the CDR3 is 12 residues. The CDR3 region is CASSFVENEQYF. CDR3 nucleotide sequence: TGTGCCAGCAGCTTTGTGGAAAACGAGCAGTACTTC.

This clonotype turned up a few times. J is TRBJ1-1 and V is TRBV30, with TRBD1 as a possible D gene (5 bases). The CDR3 runs 15 residues. Germline values: CDR1 GTSNPN, CDR2 SVGIG (reference sequence). Between the trimmed V and J ends, which lost 2 bases and 8 bases, there was a span of 21 bases. The CDR3 loop reads CAWSRGWGGKGEAFF. Written as DNA, the CDR3 is TGTGCCTGGAGTAGAGGGTGGGGCGGGAAAGGGGAAGCTTTCTTT. Drawing the rest from reference TRBV30 and TRBJ1-1, the complete variable domain is SQTIHQWPATLVQPVGSPLSLECTVEGTSNPNLYWYRQAAGRGLQLLFYSVGIGQISSEVPQNLSASRPQDRQFILSSKKLLLSDSGFYLCAWSRGWGGKGEAFFGQGTRLTVV.

The sample holds many counts of this clonotype. The chain recombines TRBV3-1 with TRBJ2-7; no reliable D call. The CDR3 contains 15 residues. CDR1 and CDR2 (germline): LGHDT, YNNKEL (reference sequence). V lost 0 bases and J lost 6, with 15 bases in between. CDR3 sequence (DNA): TGTGCCAGCAGCCAAGAACCGTATAGTAGTGGCGAGCAGTACTTC. It translates to CASSQEPYSSGEQYF.

This clonotype was found many times. The chain recombines TRBV7-9 with TRBJ2-3, with D perhaps assigned TRBD1 or TRBD2 (6 bases each). The germline gives CDR1 SEHNR, CDR2 FQNEAQ (reference sequence). Trimming cost V 5 bases and J 4 bases, with 16 bases left between them. The CDR3 is made up of 15 amino acids. CDR3 coding DNA: TGTGCCAGCAGCGAGACTGCAGGGGAGGCAGATACGCAGTATTTT. Translated, it gives CASSETAGEADTQYF.

This clonotype showed up just a few times. The CDR3 spells CSGQGAYEQYF. The CDR3 DNA reads TGCAGTGGTCAAGGGGCGTACGAGCAGTACTTC. V and J are TRBV20-1 and TRBJ2-7; the D gene is possibly TRBD1 (5 bases). Germline assignment: CDR1 DFQATT and CDR2 SNEGSKA (reference sequence). V was cut by 7 bases and J by 4 bases, with 11 bases left in between. The CDR3 loop spans 11 amino acids.

This clonotype was recorded many times. The chain recombines TRBV7-9 with TRBJ2-1; 11 nucleotides match TRBD2. The CDR3 covers 13 residues. CDR1 and CDR2 (germline): SEHNR, FQNEAQ (reference sequence). The junction had 4 bases not matched to a gene; V was cut back by 8 bases and J by 7 bases. CDR3 sequence reads: CASPTSGSNEQFF. The DNA of the CDR3 is TGTGCCAGCCCAACTAGCGGGAGTAATGAGCAGTTCTTC.

This clonotype was seen repeatedly, ten times or more. V and J are TRBV3-1 and TRBJ2-7; no definite D call. Germline assignment: CDR1 LGHDT and CDR2 YNNKEL (reference sequence). V lost 5 bases, J lost 10 bases, and 15 bases lay in between. This CDR3 region has 12 residues. The CDR3 nucleotides are TGTGCCAGCAGCGGGATGGATTCGGAACAGTACTTC. Protein sequence: CASSGMDSEQYF.

This clonotype was detected ten times or more. This sequence joins TRBV7-3 and TRBJ2-5; tentative D call: TRBD2 (7 bases). The CDR3 is 15 amino acids. Germline V CDR1 and CDR2: SGHTA, FQGTGA. Trimming pared 5 bases from V and 0 bases from J, leaving 13 bases between. CDR3 sequence reads: CASSPFGGHQETQYF. CDR3 in DNA: TGTGCCAGCAGCCCATTCGGGGGGCACCAAGAGACCCAGTACTTC.

This clonotype was observed a few times. This may come from a read error, since a much larger clone is one base off. The chain carries TRBV6-4 and TRBJ1-1, with a weak D call TRBD1 (5 bases). Germline lookup yields CDR1 MRHNA and CDR2 SNTAGT. V lost 4 bases and J 1 base, leaving 7 bases between the germline ends. The CDR3 runs to 13 residues. This CDR3 reads CASSGTTNTEAFF. The CDR3 coding sequence is TGTGCCAGCAGTGGGACAACGAACACTGAAGCTTTCTTT.

This clonotype showed up just a few times. DNA of the CDR3: TGCAGCGGCACACCTAGAGCGCGAGAGACCCAGTACTTC. Its protein is CSGTPRARETQYF. The genes are TRBV29-1 and TRBJ2-5, with D unclear. The ends were cut back, 7 bases at V and 4 bases at J, with 16 bases in the middle. CDR1 SQVTM and CDR2 ANQGSEA come from the germline V gene. The CDR3 runs 13 residues.

J is TRBJ2-7 and V is TRBV2; TRBD1 matches 7 bases. The CDR3 has 14 amino acids. CDR1 is SNHLY and CDR2 is FYNNEI in the germline V gene. V lost 4 bases to trimming and J lost 2 bases; unmatched junction nucleotides: 5. CDR3 in amino acids: CASSGGTAAYEQYF. CDR3 sequence (DNA): TGTGCCAGCAGTGGAGGGACAGCAGCCTACGAGCAGTACTTC.

The rearrangement links TRBV7-2 to TRBJ1-1, with D maybe TRBD1 (6 bases). The germline V gene has CDR1 SGHTA and CDR2 FQGNSA. The CDR3 length is 15 residues. V lost 5 bases, J lost 0 bases, and 13 bases lay in between. This CDR3 reads CASSLVGALNTEAFF. Here the CDR3 DNA reads TGTGCCAGCAGCCTTGTGGGGGCTCTGAACACTGAAGCTTTCTTT.

The V and J genes are TRBV5-5 and TRBJ2-3; a weak D match, TRBD2 (5 bases). V shed 1 base and J shed 6 bases, with 12 bases lying between them. Germline values: CDR1 SGHKS, CDR2 YYEKEE (reference sequence). CDR3 size: 14 residues. The chain's CDR3 is CASSLILAVDTQYF. For the CDR3, the DNA is TGTGCCAGCAGCTTGATCCTAGCTGTGGATACGCAGTATTTT.